This T cell receptor (beta chain) derives from a study of blood T cells in healthy people across ages. Findings and caveats of the study: Expanded clonotype shifts may have been confounded, as the donors had an unknown CMV status.

A second about 7 to 11 cycle PCR used barcoded and J-beta primers. One entry per CDR3 protein results from TCRdb running MiXCR on the 5' RACE reads. Altogether hundreds of thousands of distinct CDR3 sequences are present, roughly 26% being singletons, with the ten largest covering 3%. Points on this clonotype: What it recognizes is unknown.

The V gene end was trimmed by 4 bases and the J gene end by 1 base; junction bases not matched to a gene: 7. Germline CDR1 reads SGHRS; CDR2 reads YFSETQ. The length of the CDR3 is 16 residues. This sample also belongs to another study, concerning T cells of mothers and their children. As reported in that work: None of the identified T cell clones proved to be persistent microchimeric clones.

The V gene is TRBV5-1, the J gene TRBJ2-3; 9 bases agree with TRBD1. The specimen was blood. This receptor was identified in a boy aged 5 to 17 in good health. CDR3 residues: CASSPGQGHRTDTQYF. The CDR3 DNA follows: TGCGCCAGCAGCCCGGGACAGGGCCATCGCACAGATACGCAGTATTTT.